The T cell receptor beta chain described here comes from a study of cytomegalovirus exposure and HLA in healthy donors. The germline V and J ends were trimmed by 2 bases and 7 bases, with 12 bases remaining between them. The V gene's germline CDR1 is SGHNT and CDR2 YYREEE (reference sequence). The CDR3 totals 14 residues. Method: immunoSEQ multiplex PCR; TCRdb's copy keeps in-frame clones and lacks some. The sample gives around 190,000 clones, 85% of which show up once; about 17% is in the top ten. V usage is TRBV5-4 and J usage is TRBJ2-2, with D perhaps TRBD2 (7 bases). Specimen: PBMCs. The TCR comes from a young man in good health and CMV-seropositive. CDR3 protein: CASSFGGGSGELFF. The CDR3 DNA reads TGTGCCAGCAGCTTCGGGGGCGGGAGCGGGGAGCTGTTTTTT.